This TCR beta chain originates from a study of T-cell memory formation after mild COVID-19 (dated by TCRdb to 2020 to 2023). In terms of the full investigation: TCR sequence clusters from the two donors were found to be largely donor specific. Two young, previously healthy adult volunteers, one female and one male, were included in the cohort. In two donors, T-cell clones that expanded and contracted after mild COVID-19 were tracked by sequencing TCRalpha and TCRbeta repertoires over time.

The sequencer listed for this sample is Illumina NovaSeq 6000. TCRalpha and TCRbeta cDNA libraries were constructed by 5'RACE with constant-segment primers, with sample barcodes and unique molecular identifiers being introduced. RNA was extracted from every sample with Trizol reagent. Amplification of the libraries took two PCR steps, and the second step added a second sample barcode plus Illumina TruSeq adapters. Libraries were sequenced on an Illumina NovaSeq with 2 x 150 bp paired-end reads. Per the source publication's procedure: With migec v1.2.7, reads were demultiplexed and then collapsed into UMI-guided consensus sequences. Using mixcr v2.1.11, the UMI consensuses were aligned to TRA and TRB V and J templates and assembled into clonotypes. Clonotypes were classified as expanded or contracted when called significant by both edgeR and NoisET, with noise models trained on biological replicates. For edgeR calls, the cutoffs were a false discovery rate-adjusted p below 0.01 and a log2 fold-change threshold of 1. As an exploratory analysis of dynamics, max-normalized trajectories of the 1000 most abundant clonotypes were examined with PCA combined with hierarchical clustering. Each responding clone was given a CD4 or CD8 phenotype based on the CD4+ and CD8+ repertoires, which had been sequenced separately. TCRdb redid the processing of the public reads, applying fastp at Q25 and MiXCR, and retained in-frame beta chains. Identical CDR3 protein sequences are pooled into one entry, listed with their most common genes and DNA. The V and J calls here are based on TCRdb, not the publication. The sample profile shows around 530,000 distinct CDR3 sequences; 20% to 25% of them were found once. The ten biggest clones cover roughly 8.3% of the sample.

On this clonotype: This receptor's antigen is unknown. No quality values exist for individual bases; no much larger clone is one base distant.

PBMCs were isolated by Ficoll-Paque density gradient centrifugation. Deletion took 4 bases off V and 6 bases off J, with a span of 19 bases between the germline ends. The CDR3 goes from the cysteine to the phenylalanine over 15 residues. Only CDR3 DNA is held: 45 bases, read in frame from base 1. CDR1 and CDR2 are read off the germline V gene (reference sequence) as SEHNR and FQNEAQ. The paper as a whole reports these results and caveats: Whether the second-wave clones peaking on day 37 were SARS-CoV-2 specific was not confirmed. Balanced CD4/CD8 phenotypes were observed for clones contracting from day 15 to 85, whereas a bias towards CD4+ was observed for a second wave of clones expanding from day 15 to 37. The study covered only two mild cases, and larger cohorts including severe cases with pre-infection samples were considered necessary. The detection of some responding clones in pre-infection memory suggests that pre-existing cross-reactive memory T cells joined the SARS-CoV-2 response. Contracting CD4+ clones appeared mostly in the CM and EM memory subsets, whereas CD8+ clones were enriched in EMRA.

Sequenced input: PBMCs or a T cell subset sorted from them (not recorded which). Rearrangement joined TRBV7-9 to TRBJ2-7; D gene: possibly TRBD1, on 5 matching bases. This TCR derives from an adult woman who had mild COVID-19 (a few samples of this study predate the infection). The sample titles of this study are shuffled in the database, so cell type and time point are left out; the donor was told from shared clones. This receptor has the CDR3 CASSSQGRRGPEQYF. DNA sequence: TGTGCCAGCAGCTCGCAGGGAAGAAGGGGCCCCGAGCAGTACTTC.